This T cell receptor beta chain is drawn from a study of technical replicates of blood from a handful of donors. Assay: immunoSEQ multiplex PCR; the TCRdb copy retains only in-frame clones and omits some. This table holds about 79,000 clones, approximately 92% found once. Germline V gives CDR1 SGHNT, CDR2 YYREEE (reference sequence). The ends were cut back, 0 bases at V and 4 bases at J, with 13 bases in the middle. This CDR3 comprises 15 residues. Input material: T cells isolated from PBMCs. The clonotype comes from a human donor in good health. Some clones in this sample may be carry-over from other donors' samples. This rearrangement joins TRBV5-4 to TRBJ1-1; D is possibly TRBD1 (6 bases). CDR3 loop: CASSLDWTDLTEAFF. For the CDR3, the DNA is TGTGCCAGCAGCTTGGATTGGACAGACCTCACTGAAGCTTTCTTT.